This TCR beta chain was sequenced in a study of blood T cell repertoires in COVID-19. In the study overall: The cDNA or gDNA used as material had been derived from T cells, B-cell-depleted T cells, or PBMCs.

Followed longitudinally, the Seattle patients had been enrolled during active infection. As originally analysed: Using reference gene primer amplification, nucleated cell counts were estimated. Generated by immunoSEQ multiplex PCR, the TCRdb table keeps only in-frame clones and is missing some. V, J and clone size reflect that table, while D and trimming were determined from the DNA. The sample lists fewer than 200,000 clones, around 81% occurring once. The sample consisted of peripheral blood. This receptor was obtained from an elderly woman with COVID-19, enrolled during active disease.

The CDR3 loop is CASGWGDQPQHF. The CDR3 coding sequence is TGTGCCAGCGGGTGGGGCGATCAGCCCCAGCATTTT. J is TRBJ1-5 and V is TRBV3-1 (or the pseudogene TRBV3-2), with a weak D call TRBD1 (5 bases). CDR3 length: 12 residues. V was trimmed by 8 bases and J by 5 bases, leaving 10 bases between them. Germline lookup yields CDR1 LGHDT and CDR2 YNNKEL (reference sequence).